Presented here are 10 T cell receptor beta chains from one specimen sequenced in a study of siplizumab effects on memory and regulatory T cells. The table came from immunoSEQ multiplex PCR; TCRdb's copy has only in-frame clones and leaves some out. The sample has 1,000 to 1,200 clones; about 73% are singletons. The sequencing input was TEMRA CD8+ T cells sorted from blood. Subset specified: unstimulated CD8+ CD45RA+ effector memory T cells. The receptor source for this set is a human donor in good health.

The V gene is TRBV29-1, the J gene TRBJ2-7; D unresolved. Germline V gene lookup returns CDR1 SQVTM and CDR2 ANQGSEA. V was pared by 5 bases and J by 2 bases, with 10 bases between. CDR3 length: 12 residues. CDR3 protein: CSVFTAPYEQYF. In nucleotides, the CDR3 is TGCAGCGTTTTTACAGCCCCCTACGAGCAGTACTTC.

The chain joins TRBV19 to TRBJ1-2; D is unresolved. The CDR3 extends over 14 amino acids. Looked up from germline, CDR1 is LNHDA and CDR2 is SQIVND (reference sequence). Deletions cut 4 bases from V and 8 bases from J, with 17 bases between. CDR3 loop: CASSNFWRAKGYTF. Written as DNA, the CDR3 is TGTGCCAGTAGTAATTTTTGGCGAGCCAAGGGCTACACCTTC.

V is TRBV1 and J is TRBJ1-2. TRBV1 is described as a pseudogene. CDR3 length: 16 residues. The CDR3 protein is CTSSRNGLRKTYGYTF. CDR3 sequence (DNA): TGCACCAGCAGTCGAAATGGTTTGCGAAAGACCTATGGCTACACCTTC.

This clone ranks as large. The chain couples TRBV30 to TRBJ2-2; a possible D gene is TRBD2 (5 bases). Per the germline V gene, CDR1 is GTSNPN and CDR2 is SVGIG (reference sequence). This CDR3 contains 13 residues. V was pared by 5 bases and J by 3 bases, with 10 bases between. The CDR3 coding sequence is TGTGCCTGGTACTGGGAGTACACCGGGGAGCTGTTTTTT. This codes for CAWYWEYTGELFF.

This chain links TRBV7-2 with TRBJ2-4, with 8 nucleotides matching TRBD2. From germline, CDR1 is SGHTA and CDR2 FQGNSA. The CDR3 is 15 amino acids. The V gene end was trimmed by 4 bases and the J gene end by 4 bases; junction bases not matched to a gene: 6. The CDR3 is CASSSPGGRKNIQYF. The CDR3 coding sequence is TGTGCCAGCAGCTCCCCGGGGGGGAGGAAAAACATTCAGTACTTC.

The V call is TRBV7-9, the J call TRBJ1-1, with D perhaps TRBD1 (5 bases). CDR1 is SEHNR, CDR2 FQNEAQ, per germline (reference sequence). The V end lost 5 bases, the J end lost 6 bases, and 19 bases lay between the germline ends. The CDR3 contains 15 residues. This CDR3 is CASSTGGDLGAEAFF. The CDR3 nucleotides read TGTGCCAGCAGCACGGGGGGGGATCTGGGCGCTGAAGCTTTCTTT.

This clone was seen more than once but under ten times. This chain links TRBV7-9 with TRBJ2-5, with D tentatively TRBD2 (6 bases). V dropped 5 bases and J dropped 2 bases, with 12 bases sitting between them. Germline CDR1 reads SEHNR; CDR2 reads FQNEAQ (reference sequence). The CDR3 covers 14 residues. CDR3 sequence reads: CASSLGTLQETQYF. CDR3 sequence (DNA): TGTGCCAGCAGCCTAGGGACTCTTCAAGAGACCCAGTACTTC.

The rearrangement uses TRBV2 and TRBJ2-3; no definite D call. Germline V lookup: CDR1 SNHLY, CDR2 FYNNEI. The CDR3 consists of 16 residues. V was cut by 0 bases and J by 3 bases, with 13 bases left in between. The DNA for the CDR3 is TGTGCCAGCAGTGAAGCGCTTGTGATTAGTACAGATACGCAGTATTTT. Translated: CASSEALVISTDTQYF.

The gene calls are TRBV6-6 and TRBJ2-7; 7 nucleotides agree with TRBD1. The V gene's germline CDR1 is MNHNY and CDR2 SVGAGI (reference sequence). J gave up 7 bases and V 2 bases, and 5 bases lay outside the gene matches. This CDR3 is built from 13 residues. The CDR3 here is CASSYGRGQEQYF. The CDR3 DNA sequence: TGTGCCAGCAGTTACGGTCGGGGACAGGAGCAGTACTTC.

This chain links TRBV19 with TRBJ1-6, with D possibly matching TRBD1 (6 bases). CDR3 length: 18 amino acids. Germline V gene sequence: CDR1 LNHDA, CDR2 SQIVND (reference sequence). V was trimmed by 5 bases and J by 0 bases, leaving 17 bases between them. This CDR3 is CASSPAGQGSSYNSPLHF. For the CDR3, the DNA is TGTGCCAGTAGTCCGGCGGGACAAGGGAGCTCCTATAATTCACCCCTCCACTTT.